This T cell receptor beta chain was sequenced during a study of T cells in tumors after PD-1 blockade. Study background: A subset received ongoing vismodegib 150 mg daily alongside anti-PD-1 therapy.

The CDR3 length is 10 residues. The V gene end was trimmed by 0 bases and the J gene end by 14 bases; junction bases not matched to a gene: 0. The germline gives CDR1 SQVTM, CDR2 ANQGSEA. Sequencing used immunoSEQ multiplex PCR; TCRdb keeps in-frame clones, though not all of them. The sample lists roughly 4,400 clones, around 70% occurring once. The source was tumor tissue, collected before anti-PD-1 treatment. The receptor was derived from a human donor with basal cell carcinoma. This chain uses TRBV29-1 with TRBJ1-4; TRBD1 matches at 7 bases. CDR3 protein: CSVEEGQLFF. The CDR3 DNA reads TGCAGCGTTGAAGAGGGACAGCTGTTTTTT.